The 14 T cell receptor beta chains below were found in one sample sequenced in a study of T cell responses to AZD1222 COVID-19 vaccine. Data came from immunoSEQ multiplex PCR; TCRdb stores just in-frame clones and leaves some out. The sample lists about 39,000 clones, roughly 88% occurring once. The source material was peripheral blood, sampled 28 days after the second dose of the MenACWY control vaccine. The receptors shown here come from an adult who received the MenACWY meningococcal vaccine as a control.

This clone was picked up a small number of times. The chain joins TRBV7-3 to TRBJ1-1; 7 bases are a match to TRBD1. V trimming: 5 bases; J trimming: 11 bases; junction bases outside the gene matches: 14. This CDR3 contains 14 residues. Germline CDR1 reads SGHTA; CDR2 reads FQGTGA. The DNA of the CDR3 is TGTGCCAGCAGCCCGAGACAGGGAGAGGTAGAGGCTTTCTTT. Translating gives CASSPRQGEVEAFF.

The chain recombines TRBV7-2 with TRBJ2-1; D is ambiguous. The V and J ends lost 5 bases and 0 bases respectively, with 11 bases between them. Germline assignment: CDR1 SGHTA and CDR2 FQGNSA. This CDR3 region has 15 residues. CDR3 protein: CASSQKTSSYNEQFF. The CDR3, as DNA: TGTGCCAGCAGCCAAAAAACGAGCTCCTACAATGAGCAGTTCTTC.

The chain joins TRBV5-5 to TRBJ2-3, with TRBD2 identical over 8 bases. CDR1 is SGHKS, CDR2 YYEKEE, per germline (reference sequence). J gave up 3 bases and V 0 bases, and 3 bases lay outside the gene matches. The CDR3 runs 15 residues. For the CDR3, the DNA is TGTGCCAGCAGCTTGGTGGCTAGCGGGACAGATACGCAGTATTTT. Amino acid sequence: CASSLVASGTDTQYF.

This clone occurred once. The chain employs TRBV2 and TRBJ2-2; the D is unclear. CDR1 is SNHLY and CDR2 is FYNNEI in the germline V gene. The CDR3 spans 13 residues. V was pared by 2 bases and J by 9 bases, with 10 bases between. CDR3 DNA: TGTGCCAGCAGTGAAAGGCCTGTCCGGGAGCTGTTTTTT. The encoded protein is CASSERPVRELFF.

This clone has a single count. J is TRBJ1-6 and V is TRBV6-6, with 8 bases lining up with TRBD1. This CDR3 is 15 amino acids long. With 6 bases clipped from V and 5 bases from J, the junction kept 6 bases outside the gene matches. Germline V gene lookup returns CDR1 MNHNY and CDR2 SVGAGI (reference sequence). The CDR3 loop reads CASSLTGGDNSPLHF. CDR3 bases: TGTGCCAGCAGCCTCACAGGGGGTGATAATTCACCCCTCCACTTT.

The V call is TRBV27, the J call TRBJ1-4, with a weak D call TRBD1 (6 bases). The CDR3 length is 14 residues. The germline gives CDR1 MNHEY, CDR2 SMNVEV (reference sequence). The CDR3 is CGGWGLPTNEKLFF. CDR3 DNA: TGTGGCGGCTGGGGGCTACCAACTAATGAAAAACTGTTTTTT.

The chain uses TRBV6-4 and TRBJ2-1; D is unresolved. The V and J ends lost 0 bases and 4 bases respectively, with 13 bases between them. The CDR3 is 16 amino acids. CDR1 and CDR2 (germline): MRHNA, SNTAGT. The CDR3 loop reads CASSDSISTVYNEQFF. In DNA, the CDR3 is TGTGCCAGCAGTGACTCGATTAGCACGGTTTACAATGAGCAGTTCTTC.

The chain employs TRBV19 and TRBJ1-6, with 9 nucleotides matching TRBD1. This CDR3 contains 16 residues. Germline values: CDR1 LNHDA, CDR2 SQIVND (reference sequence). The J segment lost 7 bases and the V segment lost 5 bases, leaving 9 bases of the junction unmatched. This chain's CDR3 is CASSHRTGAGNSPLHF. The CDR3 DNA is TGTGCCAGTAGTCATCGGACAGGGGCGGGGAATTCACCCCTCCACTTT.

This clone has just one count. This rearrangement joins TRBV27 to TRBJ2-1; D might be TRBD1 or TRBD2, each matching 5 bases. The CDR3 runs 15 residues. V was shortened by 9 bases and J by 0 bases, with 15 bases between the two germline ends. The germline gives CDR1 MNHEY, CDR2 SMNVEV (reference sequence). The CDR3 coding sequence is TGTGCCAGTCTACGGGACGGCGCCTCCTACAATGAGCAGTTCTTC. Protein product: CASLRDGASYNEQFF.

This sequence joins TRBV5-1 and TRBJ2-3, with 11 bases identical to TRBD2. Germline trimming cut 4 bases from V and 6 bases from J; bases unmatched to any gene: 7. This CDR3 has 15 residues. Germline V gene sequence: CDR1 SGHRS, CDR2 YFSETQ. The CDR3: CASSEVAGGLDTQYF. In nucleotides, the CDR3 is TGCGCCAGCAGCGAAGTAGCGGGAGGGCTGGATACGCAGTATTTT.

The chain carries TRBV6-1 and TRBJ2-4; no clear D. CDR1 and CDR2 from the germline V gene are MNHNS and SASEGT. V shed 0 bases and J shed 2 bases, with 14 bases lying between them. CDR3 length equals 17 residues. The CDR3 here is CASSEARAHGTKNIQYF. The DNA of the CDR3 is TGTGCCAGCAGTGAAGCCCGGGCCCACGGAACCAAAAACATTCAGTACTTC.

The chain is built from TRBV25-1 and TRBJ1-4; a possible D gene is TRBD1 (6 bases). The CDR3 runs 13 residues. Germline CDR1 reads MGHDK; CDR2 reads SYGVNS. The germline V and J ends were trimmed by 7 bases and 10 bases, with 16 bases remaining between them. CDR3 residues: CASTRDTGGKLFF. The CDR3 region has the DNA TGTGCCAGCACCCGGGACACTGGCGGAAAACTGTTTTTT.

This clone was detected a few times. The rearrangement joins TRBV9 to TRBJ2-7; D is possibly TRBD1 (6 bases). The V and J ends lost 3 bases and 2 bases respectively, with 12 bases between them. Germline V lookup: CDR1 SGDLS, CDR2 YYNGEE. The CDR3 loop spans 14 amino acids. The CDR3 loop reads CASSEGVDPYEQYF. The CDR3 nucleotides read TGTGCCAGCAGCGAGGGGGTAGACCCCTACGAGCAGTACTTC. The entire variable domain, with the rest obtained from reference TRBV9 and TRBJ2-7, is as follows: DSGVTQTPKHLITATGQRVTLRCSPRSGDLSVYWYQQSLDQGLQFLIQYYNGEERAKGNILERFSAQQFPDLHSELNLSSLELGDSALYFCASSEGVDPYEQYFGPGTRLTVT.

The chain recombines TRBV28 with TRBJ1-2; D not certain. The CDR3 sequence is 11 residues long. The germline CDR1 and CDR2 sequences are MDHEN and SYDVKM. The V gene lost 8 bases and the J gene lost 4 bases, with 8 bases spanning the gap. For the CDR3, the DNA is TGTGCCAGCCGACATAGCTATGGCTACACCTTC. Encoded protein: CASRHSYGYTF.